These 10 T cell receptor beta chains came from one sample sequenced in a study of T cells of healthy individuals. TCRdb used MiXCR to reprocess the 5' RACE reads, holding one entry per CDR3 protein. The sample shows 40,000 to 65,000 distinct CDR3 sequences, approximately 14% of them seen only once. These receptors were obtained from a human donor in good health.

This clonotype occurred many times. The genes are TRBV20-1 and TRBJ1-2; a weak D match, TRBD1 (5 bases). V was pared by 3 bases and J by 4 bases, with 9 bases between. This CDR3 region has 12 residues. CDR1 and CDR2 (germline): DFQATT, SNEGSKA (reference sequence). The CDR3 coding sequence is TGCAGTGCTAGTGGCAGGGCCTATGGCTACACCTTC. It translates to CSASGRAYGYTF.

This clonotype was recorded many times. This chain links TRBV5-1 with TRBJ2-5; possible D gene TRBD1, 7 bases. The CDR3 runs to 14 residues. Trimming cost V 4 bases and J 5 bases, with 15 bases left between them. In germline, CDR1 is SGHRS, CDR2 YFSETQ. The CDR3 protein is CASSATGAGETQYF. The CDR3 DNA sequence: TGCGCCAGCAGCGCTACAGGGGCGGGGGAGACCCAGTACTTC. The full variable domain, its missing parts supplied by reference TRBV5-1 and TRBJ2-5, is KAGVTQTPRYLIKTRGQQVTLSCSPISGHRSVSWYQQTPGQGLQFLFEYFSETQRNKGNFPGRFSGRQFSNSRSEMNVSTLELGDSALYLCASSATGAGETQYFGPGTRLLVL.

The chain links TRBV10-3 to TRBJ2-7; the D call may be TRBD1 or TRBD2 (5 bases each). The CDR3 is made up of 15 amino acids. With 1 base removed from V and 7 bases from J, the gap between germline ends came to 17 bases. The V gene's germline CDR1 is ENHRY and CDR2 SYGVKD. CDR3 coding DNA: TGTGCCATCAGTGAGTTGGGGACCCAGCTTCGAGAGCAGTACTTC. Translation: CAISELGTQLREQYF.

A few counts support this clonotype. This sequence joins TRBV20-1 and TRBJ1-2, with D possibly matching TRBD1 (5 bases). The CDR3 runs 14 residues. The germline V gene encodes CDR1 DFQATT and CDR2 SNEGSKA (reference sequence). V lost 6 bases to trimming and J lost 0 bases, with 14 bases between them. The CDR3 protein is CSAPPDTTNYGYTF. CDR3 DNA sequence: TGCAGTGCCCCCCCGGACACCACTAACTATGGCTACACCTTC.

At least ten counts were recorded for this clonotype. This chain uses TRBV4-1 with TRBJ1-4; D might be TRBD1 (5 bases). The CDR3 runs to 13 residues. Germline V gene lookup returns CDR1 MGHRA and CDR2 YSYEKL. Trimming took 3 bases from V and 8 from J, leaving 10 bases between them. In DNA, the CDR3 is TGCGCCAGCAGCCATCTTAAGGGGGAAAAACTGTTTTTT. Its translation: CASSHLKGEKLFF.

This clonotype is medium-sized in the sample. In DNA form, the CDR3 reads TGCGCCAGCAGCACCAAGTCCTCAGTACCCACAGATACGCAGTATTTT. It yields the protein CASSTKSSVPTDTQYF. V gene TRBV4-1 combines with J gene TRBJ2-3; D is ambiguous. The germline V gene has CDR1 MGHRA and CDR2 YSYEKL. Trimming removed 5 bases at V and 2 bases at J, with 17 bases between. This CDR3 contains 16 residues.

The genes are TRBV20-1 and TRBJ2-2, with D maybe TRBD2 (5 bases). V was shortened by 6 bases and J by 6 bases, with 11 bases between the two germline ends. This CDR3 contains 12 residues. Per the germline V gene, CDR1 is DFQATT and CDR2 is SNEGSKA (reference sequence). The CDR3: CSARPGAGELFF. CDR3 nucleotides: TGCAGTGCCAGGCCCGGGGCCGGGGAGCTGTTTTTT.

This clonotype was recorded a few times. The CDR3 coding sequence is TGCAGTGCTAGCAAGCTGGACAGAGTCGATAGCACAGATACGCAGTATTTT. It specifies CSASKLDRVDSTDTQYF. The chain is built from TRBV20-1 and TRBJ2-3; tentative D call: TRBD1 (6 bases). From germline, CDR1 is DFQATT and CDR2 SNEGSKA (reference sequence). This CDR3 is built from 17 residues. Trimming shortened V by 3 bases and J by 0 bases, and 19 bases separated the two germline ends.

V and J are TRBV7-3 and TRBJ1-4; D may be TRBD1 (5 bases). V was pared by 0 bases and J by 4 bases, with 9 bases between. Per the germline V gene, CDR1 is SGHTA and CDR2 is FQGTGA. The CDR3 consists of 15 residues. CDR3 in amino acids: CASSLTGGGNEKLFF. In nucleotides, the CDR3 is TGTGCCAGCAGCTTAACGGGGGGGGGTAATGAAAAACTGTTTTTT. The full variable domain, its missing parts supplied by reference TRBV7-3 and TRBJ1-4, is GAGVSQTPSNKVTEKGKYVELRCDPISGHTALYWYRQSLGQGPEFLIYFQGTGAADDSGLPNDRFFAVRPEGSVSTLKIQRTERGDSAVYLCASSLTGGGNEKLFFGSGTQLSVL.

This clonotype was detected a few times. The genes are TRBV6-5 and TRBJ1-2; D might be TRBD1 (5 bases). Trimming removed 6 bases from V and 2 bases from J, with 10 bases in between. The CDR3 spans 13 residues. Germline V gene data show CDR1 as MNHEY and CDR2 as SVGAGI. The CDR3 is CASRGRANYGYTF. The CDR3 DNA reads TGTGCCAGCAGGGGACGGGCGAACTATGGCTACACCTTC.